Presented here are 30 T cell receptor beta chains from one specimen sequenced in a study of shared clonotypes between healthy human individuals. The data were produced by immunoSEQ multiplex PCR, yet TCRdb's version contains in-frame clones alone and is incomplete. The sample lists some 1.5 million clones, roughly 96% occurring once. The sequencing sample was made of naive CD4+ T cells sorted from blood. Subset specified: CD45RA+ positively selected. These receptors all come from a man aged 30 to 39 in good health.

V and J are TRBV10-3 and TRBJ2-7; 8 positions agree with TRBD1. V lost 4 bases to trimming and J lost 7 bases; unmatched junction nucleotides: 12. The CDR3 is made up of 15 amino acids. Germline V gives CDR1 ENHRY, CDR2 SYGVKD. Written as DNA, the CDR3 is TGTGCCATCAGTGGGCCGGGACAGGCCCCGAGGGAGCAGTACTTC. Protein: CAISGPGQAPREQYF.

The V gene is TRBV9, the J gene TRBJ2-1; D remains unclear. The germline CDR1 and CDR2 sequences are SGDLS and YYNGEE. CDR3 length equals 14 residues. The V end was cut by 0 bases, the J end by 8 bases, with 12 bases between. The CDR3 nucleotides read TGTGCCAGCAGCGTAGGTTTGATTGGCCATGAGCAGTTCTTC. It yields the protein CASSVGLIGHEQFF.

V and J are TRBV10-1 and TRBJ2-3; the D call may be TRBD1 or TRBD2 (6 bases each). With 2 bases removed from V and 4 bases from J, the gap between germline ends came to 10 bases. Per germline, CDR1 WNHNN and CDR2 SYGVQD (reference sequence). CDR3 length: 14 amino acids. The CDR3: CASSEDRRADTQYF. Here the CDR3 DNA reads TGCGCCAGCAGTGAGGACAGGAGGGCAGATACGCAGTATTTT.

This clone was detected only once. The CDR3 reads CASTPISGNTGELFF. CDR3 bases: TGTGCCAGCACCCCGATTAGCGGGAACACCGGGGAGCTGTTTTTT. The genes are TRBV28 and TRBJ2-2, with a possible D match to TRBD2 (6 bases). The length of the CDR3 is 15 residues. V lost 7 bases to trimming and J lost 1 base, with 13 bases between them. Germline CDR1 reads MDHEN; CDR2 reads SYDVKM.

This chain links TRBV11-2 with TRBJ1-3; no firm D call. V shed 8 bases and J shed 4 bases, with 12 bases lying between them. Germline lookup yields CDR1 SGHAT and CDR2 FQNNGV. CDR3 size: 13 residues. This CDR3 is CASAPGSGNTIYF. As DNA, the CDR3 is TGTGCCAGCGCCCCCGGGTCGGGAAACACCATATATTTT. The variable domain in full, completed from reference TRBV11-2 and TRBJ1-3, reads EAGVAQSPRYKIIEKRQSVAFWCNPISGHATLYWYQQILGQGPKLLIQFQNNGVVDDSQLPKDRFSAERLKGVDSTLKIQPAKLEDSAVYLCASAPGSGNTIYFGEGSWLTVV.

The V call is TRBV12-5, the J call TRBJ2-7; 9 bases align to TRBD2. The V segment lost 0 bases and the J segment 2 bases; nucleotides outside the gene matches: 8. The CDR3 has 17 amino acids. Per the germline V gene, CDR1 is LGHNT and CDR2 is FRNRAP. The CDR3 spells CASGLVHGLAGPYEQYF. In DNA, the CDR3 is TGTGCTAGTGGTTTGGTACATGGCCTAGCGGGACCCTACGAGCAGTACTTC.

The CDR3 nucleotides read TGTGCCAGCAGCCCAAGACAGGTTAATGAGCAGTTCTTC. It is translated as CASSPRQVNEQFF. The gene calls are TRBV7-8 and TRBJ2-1; possible D gene TRBD1, 6 bases. CDR1 is SGHVS and CDR2 is FQNEAQ in the germline V gene. The CDR3 consists of 13 residues. V lost 5 bases to trimming and J lost 7 bases, with 12 bases between them.

The chain employs TRBV11-2 and TRBJ1-1; D is unclear. V lost 5 bases and J lost 3, with 10 bases in between. CDR3 length: 13 amino acids. Germline lookup yields CDR1 SGHAT and CDR2 FQNNGV. The CDR3 nucleotides read TGTGCCAGCAGCCTGGACCCTGACACTGAAGCTTTCTTT. Encoded protein: CASSLDPDTEAFF.

The gene calls are TRBV10-3 and TRBJ1-5; 8 bases fit TRBD1. The CDR3 loop spans 16 amino acids. CDR1 and CDR2 from the germline V gene are ENHRY and SYGVKD. The V segment lost 0 bases and the J segment 9 bases; nucleotides outside the gene matches: 10. The CDR3: CAISESTGVPGRPQHF. The CDR3 bases are TGTGCCATCAGTGAGTCGACAGGGGTCCCGGGACGGCCCCAGCATTTT.

V is TRBV7-3 and J is TRBJ2-5; 7 nucleotides line up with TRBD2. J gave up 3 bases and V 3 bases, and 1 base lay outside the gene matches. CDR3 length equals 13 residues. CDR1 and CDR2 (germline): SGHTA, FQGTGA. The CDR3 region has the DNA TGTGCCAGCAGCTTCCTAGCGGAAGAGACCCAGTACTTC. It encodes CASSFLAEETQYF.

The chain couples TRBV19 to TRBJ2-1, with unresolved D. CDR1 is LNHDA and CDR2 is SQIVND in the germline V gene (reference sequence). With 6 bases removed from V and 0 bases from J, the gap between germline ends came to 12 bases. The CDR3 covers 15 residues. The CDR3 loop is CASRRRTSSYNEQFF. CDR3 bases: TGTGCCAGTAGACGACGGACGAGCTCCTACAATGAGCAGTTCTTC.

The chain has TRBV5-1 and TRBJ1-1; D unclear. Trimming cost V 1 base and J 4 bases, with 11 bases left between them. The CDR3 spans 14 residues. Per germline, CDR1 SGHRS and CDR2 YFSETQ. The CDR3 nucleotides read TGCGCCAGCAGCTTGTTGGGCCCCAGCACTGAAGCTTTCTTT. This translates into CASSLLGPSTEAFF.

The V and J genes are TRBV9 and TRBJ2-1; no clear D gene. CDR3 length equals 14 residues. V lost 4 bases, J lost 5 bases, and 13 bases lay in between. Germline CDR1 reads SGDLS; CDR2 reads YYNGEE. This CDR3 is CASSSLGTHNEQFF. CDR3 nucleotide sequence: TGTGCCAGCAGCTCCCTGGGTACTCACAATGAGCAGTTCTTC.

The chain joins TRBV19 to TRBJ1-5, with TRBD1 as a possible D gene (6 bases). CDR3 size: 16 residues. The ends were cut back, 1 base at V and 6 bases at J, with 16 bases in the middle. Germline CDR1 LNHDA, CDR2 SQIVND (reference sequence). The CDR3 spells CASSIVTGTISQPQHF. Written as DNA, the CDR3 is TGTGCCAGTAGTATAGTAACAGGGACTATTAGTCAGCCCCAGCATTTT.

This rearrangement joins TRBV28 to TRBJ2-3, with a tentative D call TRBD2 (6 bases). This CDR3 has 14 residues. Trimming took 6 bases from V and 1 from J, leaving 11 bases between them. Germline CDR1 is MDHEN and CDR2 is SYDVKM. CDR3 bases: TGTGCCAGCAGACAAGCGGGTGGCACAGATACGCAGTATTTT. Its protein product is CASRQAGGTDTQYF.

The chain links TRBV4-2 to TRBJ2-1, with unresolved D. Looked up from germline, CDR1 is LGHNA and CDR2 is YNFKEQ. The CDR3 sequence is 14 residues long. Trimming took off 0 bases at V and 6 bases at J, with 9 bases between the two ends. The CDR3 sequence: CASSQDWATNEQFF. CDR3 nucleotides: TGTGCCAGCAGCCAAGACTGGGCGACCAATGAGCAGTTCTTC.

This sequence joins TRBV9 and TRBJ1-2; 8 positions agree with TRBD1. Trimming at V came to 0 bases and at J to 9 bases, leaving 10 bases not matched to a gene. Germline V gene data show CDR1 as SGDLS and CDR2 as YYNGEE. The length of the CDR3 is 15 residues. DNA of the CDR3: TGTGCCAGCAGCGTAGATGACAGGGGAAAGCGACGCTACACCTTC. This codes for CASSVDDRGKRRYTF.

The rearrangement uses TRBV29-1 and TRBJ1-2; D is unclear. The ends were cut back, 7 bases at V and 8 bases at J, with 17 bases in the middle. Germline V gene sequence: CDR1 SQVTM, CDR2 ANQGSEA. The CDR3 runs 12 residues. DNA for the CDR3: TGCAGCGATAGAGAGATGTATTTAGGCTACACCTTC. Translating gives CSDREMYLGYTF.

The genes are TRBV9 and TRBJ2-7, with 7 bases lining up with TRBD2. Germline V CDR1 and CDR2: SGDLS, YYNGEE. V dropped 4 bases and J dropped 4; count of bases not matched to a gene: 11. The CDR3 has 15 residues. The CDR3 DNA reads TGTGCCAGCAGCCCCAACGCGCGGGAGACGTACGAGCAGTACTTC. It codes for CASSPNARETYEQYF.

Points on this clone: Within the sample, other DNA sequences also encode this same CDR3. The chain employs TRBV9 and TRBJ2-6, with D unclear. The CDR3 spans 14 residues. Trimming shortened V by 4 bases and J by 1 base, and 6 bases separated the two germline ends. Germline lookup yields CDR1 SGDLS and CDR2 YYNGEE. The CDR3 spells CASSPRSGANVLTF. The CDR3 nucleotides are TGTGCCAGCAGCCCCCGTTCTGGGGCCAACGTCCTGACTTTC.

About this clone itself: In the same sample, other DNA sequences code for this CDR3. For the CDR3, the DNA is TGTGCCAGCAGCCTCGATAGAAATGAGCAGTTCTTC. As protein: CASSLDRNEQFF. This chain connects TRBV7-9 to TRBJ2-1; D gene ambiguous. In germline, CDR1 is SEHNR, CDR2 FQNEAQ (reference sequence). The ends were cut back, 5 bases at V and 7 bases at J, with 9 bases in the middle. CDR3 size: 12 residues.

This sequence joins TRBV6-5 and TRBJ2-7, with a weak D call TRBD2 (5 bases). CDR3 length: 12 residues. The germline V and J ends were trimmed by 5 bases and 5 bases, with 10 bases remaining between them. Per the germline V gene, CDR1 is MNHEY and CDR2 is SVGAGI. The CDR3 spells CASSGPRDEQYF. In DNA form, the CDR3 reads TGTGCCAGCAGTGGTCCGAGGGACGAGCAGTACTTC.

This chain's CDR3 is CASSLSLANQETQYF. CDR3 nucleotide sequence: TGTGCCAGCAGCTTATCTCTAGCGAACCAAGAGACCCAGTACTTC. The chain carries TRBV7-3 and TRBJ2-5; tentatively, D is TRBD2 (6 bases). The CDR3 consists of 15 residues. Between the trimmed V and J ends, which lost 2 bases and 0 bases, there was a span of 10 bases. Germline CDR1 SGHTA, CDR2 FQGTGA. The whole variable domain, filled in from reference TRBV7-3 and TRBJ2-5, reads GAGVSQTPSNKVTEKGKYVELRCDPISGHTALYWYRQSLGQGPEFLIYFQGTGAADDSGLPNDRFFAVRPEGSVSTLKIQRTERGDSAVYLCASSLSLANQETQYFGPGTRLLVL.

The chain carries TRBV10-3 and TRBJ2-3; TRBD2 is a possible D gene (6 bases). The V end was cut by 4 bases, the J end by 2 bases, with 10 bases between. CDR3 size: 14 residues. Per germline, CDR1 ENHRY and CDR2 SYGVKD. This CDR3 reads CAISVGGLTDTQYF. The CDR3 DNA sequence: TGTGCCATCAGTGTGGGGGGTCTCACAGATACGCAGTATTTT.

Note on this clone: Additional DNA sequences in this sample encode the identical CDR3. This chain joins TRBV18 and TRBJ2-5; tentatively, D is TRBD1 (5 bases). Trimming left V 0 bases short and J 2 bases short, with 7 bases between. The CDR3 totals 14 residues. Germline-derived CDR1 and CDR2 are KGHSH and LQKENI. The CDR3 protein is CASSPPGRQETQYF. The CDR3 DNA reads TGTGCCAGCTCACCACCGGGGCGGCAAGAGACCCAGTACTTC. Together with reference TRBV18 and TRBJ2-5, the CDR3 gives the full variable domain: NAGVMQNPRHLVRRRGQEARLRCSPMKGHSHVYWYRQLPEEGLKFMVYLQKENIIDESGMPKERFSAEFPKEGPSILRIQQVVRGDSAAYFCASSPPGRQETQYFGPGTRLLVL.

As concerns this clone: This sample includes further DNA sequences coding for the same CDR3. The V gene is TRBV27, the J gene TRBJ2-5; the D is unclear. The CDR3 runs 11 residues. In germline, CDR1 is MNHEY, CDR2 SMNVEV (reference sequence). The V and J ends lost 4 bases and 4 bases respectively, with 4 bases between them. The CDR3 loop reads CASSSGETQYF. CDR3 coding DNA: TGTGCCAGCAGTTCCGGAGAGACCCAGTACTTC.

The chain uses TRBV28 and TRBJ2-3; possibly TRBD1 for D (6 bases). Between the trimmed V and J ends, which lost 5 bases and 0 bases, there was a span of 9 bases. Germline V gives CDR1 MDHEN, CDR2 SYDVKM. The CDR3 extends over 14 amino acids. The CDR3 sequence: CASSQGQSTDTQYF. Written as DNA, the CDR3 is TGTGCCAGCAGTCAAGGACAGAGCACAGATACGCAGTATTTT.

This clone was counted between two and nine times. The chain employs TRBV29-1 and TRBJ2-2; tentatively, D is TRBD2 (5 bases). This CDR3 region has 15 residues. Trimming took 4 bases from V and 1 from J, leaving 13 bases between them. Germline assignment: CDR1 SQVTM and CDR2 ANQGSEA. CDR3 amino acids: CSVGVAGKNTGELFF. CDR3 sequence (DNA): TGCAGCGTTGGTGTAGCCGGGAAGAACACCGGGGAGCTGTTTTTT.

The chain carries TRBV4-1 and TRBJ1-2, with D maybe TRBD1 (5 bases). The CDR3 extends over 14 amino acids. CDR1 and CDR2 from the germline V gene are MGHRA and YSYEKL. Trimming removed 1 base at V and 1 base at J, with 7 bases between. In nucleotides, the CDR3 is TGCGCCAGCAGCCAAGCAGACAGTAACTATGGCTACACCTTC. It encodes CASSQADSNYGYTF.

The V and J genes are TRBV14 and TRBJ2-1, with 8 nucleotides matching TRBD2. V dropped 3 bases and J dropped 9; count of bases not matched to a gene: 13. CDR3 size: 16 residues. The germline gives CDR1 SGHDN, CDR2 FVKESK. The CDR3 nucleotides are TGTGCCAGCAGCCATACTATAGGCGGGGGGATGAGTGAGCAGTTCTTC. It yields the protein CASSHTIGGGMSEQFF.